This T cell receptor beta chain was captured by sequencing in a study of blood T cell repertoires in COVID-19 (dated by TCRdb to 2020 to 2022). With regard to the full study: Collaborator samples came from the United States, Italy and Spain and covered acute and convalescent phases of COVID-19. The material from the prospective study consisted of cDNA or gDNA derived from T cells, B-cell-depleted T cells, or PBMCs. The dataset comprised deeply sampled blood TCRbeta repertoires from subjects exposed to, actively infected with, or recovered from COVID-19. A freely available public database, intended as a resource for researchers studying the immune response to SARS-CoV-2, is where the repertoires were released. Samples came from the ongoing ImmuneRACE study (first 160 participants) plus 1,254 subjects from 6 global collaborators. Sample metadata almost always included a de-identified subject ID, COVID-19 status, age in years and sex. Where HLA class I and class II types were available, the types were taken from metadata supplied by the sample provider, not from assay-based typing. Broad study findings and their caveats: The quantity of clinical and demographic metadata differed by source and by participant and was supplied without curation.

CDR1 and CDR2, per the germline V gene, are SGHVS and FQNEAQ. V drops 2 bases and J drops 2 bases, leaving 10 bases in between. The CDR3, cysteine through phenylalanine, is 15 amino acids long. The read is trimmed to its CDR3 DNA, 45 bases read in frame from base 1. To note about this clone: There is no known antigen for this receptor. No base-level quality is on record; no much larger clone is a single base apart.

One collaborating source in Seattle enrolled patients during active infection and followed them longitudinally through the course of disease. The collaborating institutions used their own protocols to collect whole blood in K2EDTA tubes. For TCRbeta analysis, collaborator samples were shipped as frozen whole blood, as isolated PBMCs, or as DNA extracted from either sample type. TCRbeta CDR3 regions were amplified from genomic DNA using the immunoSEQ Assay, a bias-controlled multiplex PCR. The study's processing was this. The number of nucleated cells in each sample was estimated from the amplification of reference gene primers within the assay. To quantify the absolute abundance of each unique TCRbeta CDR3 rearrangement, sequence reads were collapsed and filtered. Productive Simpson clonality was computed per sample as the square root of Simpson's diversity index over productive rearrangements. Sourced from immuneACCESS, this table was stored by TCRdb with only in-frame sequences that have V and J called. A share of the clones is absent; for the studies checked, an unresolved V gene accounts for under half, and the remainder has no known explanation. From that table come the V and J calls and clone size; the DNA was used to work out D and trimming. In this sample the table shows about 240,000 clones, 75% to 85% of which occur a single time. The ten largest clonotypes hold less than 6.5% of the sample.

The sequencing input was peripheral blood. The receptor comes from a man aged 45-65 years with COVID-19, enrolled during active disease. The chain couples TRBV7-8 to TRBJ1-3; the D gene assignment is ambiguous. The base sequence is TGTGCCAGCAGCTTAAACCGGGTCCCTGGAAACACCATATATTTT. Translated, it gives CASSLNRVPGNTIYF.